This TCR beta chain was recorded in a study of CD8 T cells in ankylosing spondylitis. The CDR3 is 14 amino acids. V lost 7 bases, J lost 4 bases, and 18 bases lay in between. Germline CDR1 and CDR2: SGHKS and YYEKEE (reference sequence). TCRdb fed the 5' RACE reads into MiXCR, producing one record per CDR3 protein. The table records under 250,000 distinct CDR3 sequences, roughly 32% of them present only once. This rearrangement joins TRBV5-5 to TRBJ2-7; perhaps TRBD1 as D (6 bases). The clonotype originates from a male donor with ankylosing spondylitis or in good health (not recorded which). Sequencing was done on a sample of blood, either unsorted or a sorted T cell fraction (not recorded which). CDR3: CASQISNRAYEQYF. The CDR3 DNA reads as TGTGCCAGCCAAATCTCGAACAGGGCTTACGAGCAGTACTTC.